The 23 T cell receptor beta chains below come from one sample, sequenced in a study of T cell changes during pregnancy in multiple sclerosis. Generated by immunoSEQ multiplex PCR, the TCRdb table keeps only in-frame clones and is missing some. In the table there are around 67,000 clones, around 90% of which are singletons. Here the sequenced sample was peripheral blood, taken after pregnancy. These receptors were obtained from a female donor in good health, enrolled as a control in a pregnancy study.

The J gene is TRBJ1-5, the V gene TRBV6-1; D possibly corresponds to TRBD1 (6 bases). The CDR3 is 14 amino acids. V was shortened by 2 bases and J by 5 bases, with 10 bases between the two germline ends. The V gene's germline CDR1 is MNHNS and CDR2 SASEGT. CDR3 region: CASSERDTYQPQHF. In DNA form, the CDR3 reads TGTGCCAGCAGTGAACGGGACACCTATCAGCCCCAGCATTTT.

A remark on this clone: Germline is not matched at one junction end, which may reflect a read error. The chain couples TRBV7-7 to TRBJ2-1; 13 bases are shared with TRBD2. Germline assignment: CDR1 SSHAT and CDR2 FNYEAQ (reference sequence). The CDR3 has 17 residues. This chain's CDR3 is CASSPGTSGKGVYEQFF. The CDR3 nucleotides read TGTGCTAGCAGCCCGGGGACTAGCGGGAAAGGAGTATATGAGCAGTTCTTC. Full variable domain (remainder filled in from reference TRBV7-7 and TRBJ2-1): GAGVSQSPRYKVTKRGQDVTLRCDPISSHATLYWYQQALGQGPEFLTYFNYEAQPDKSGLPSDRFSAERPEGSISTLTIQRTEQRDSAMYRCASSPGTSGKGVYEQFFGPGTRLTVL.

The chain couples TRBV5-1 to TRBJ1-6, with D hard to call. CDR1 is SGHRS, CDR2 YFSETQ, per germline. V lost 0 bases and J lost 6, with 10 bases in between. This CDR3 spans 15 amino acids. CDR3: CASSLESEINSPLHF. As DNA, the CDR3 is TGCGCCAGCAGCTTGGAGTCTGAGATTAATTCACCCCTCCACTTT.

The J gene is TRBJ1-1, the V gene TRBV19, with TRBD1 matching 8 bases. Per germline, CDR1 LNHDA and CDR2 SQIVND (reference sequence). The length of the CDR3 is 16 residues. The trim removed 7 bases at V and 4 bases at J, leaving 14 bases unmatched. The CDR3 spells CASISGGEFISTEAFF. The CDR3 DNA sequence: TGTGCCAGTATTTCAGGGGGCGAATTTATCTCCACTGAAGCTTTCTTT.

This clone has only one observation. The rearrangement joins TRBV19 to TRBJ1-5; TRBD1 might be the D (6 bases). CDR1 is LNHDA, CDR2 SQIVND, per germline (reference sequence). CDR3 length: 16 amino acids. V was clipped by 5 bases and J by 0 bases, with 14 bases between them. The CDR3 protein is CASSPRGGTSNQPQHF. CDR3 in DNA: TGTGCCAGTAGTCCTAGGGGGGGGACTAGCAATCAGCCCCAGCATTTT.

The CDR3 DNA follows: TGTGCCAGCAGCCCGGGGGGGCTAGCCAAAAACATTCAGTACTTC. Its translation: CASSPGGLAKNIQYF. V usage is TRBV7-2 and J usage is TRBJ2-4; 8 bases are shared with TRBD2. The CDR3 has 15 residues. CDR1 is SGHTA, CDR2 FQGNSA, per germline. V lost 5 bases and J lost 0; bases outside the gene matches: 3.

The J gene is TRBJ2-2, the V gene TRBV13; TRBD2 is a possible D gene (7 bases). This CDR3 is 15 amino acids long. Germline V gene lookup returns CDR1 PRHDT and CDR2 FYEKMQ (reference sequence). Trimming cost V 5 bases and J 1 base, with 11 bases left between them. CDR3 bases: TGTGCCAGCAGCCAGCGGGACAAGAACACCGGGGAGCTGTTTTTT. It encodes CASSQRDKNTGELFF.

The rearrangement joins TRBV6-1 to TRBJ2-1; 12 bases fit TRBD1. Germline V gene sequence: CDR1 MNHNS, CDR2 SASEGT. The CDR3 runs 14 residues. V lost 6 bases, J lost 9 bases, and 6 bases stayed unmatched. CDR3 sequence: CASRAGTGGGEQFF. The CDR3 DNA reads TGTGCCAGCAGGGCCGGGACAGGGGGCGGTGAGCAGTTCTTC.

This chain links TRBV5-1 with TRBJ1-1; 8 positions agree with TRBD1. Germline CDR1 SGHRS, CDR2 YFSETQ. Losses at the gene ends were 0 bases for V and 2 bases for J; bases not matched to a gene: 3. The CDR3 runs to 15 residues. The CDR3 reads CASSLAGGLNTEAFF. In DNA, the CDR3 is TGCGCCAGCAGCTTGGCAGGGGGCCTAAACACTGAAGCTTTCTTT.

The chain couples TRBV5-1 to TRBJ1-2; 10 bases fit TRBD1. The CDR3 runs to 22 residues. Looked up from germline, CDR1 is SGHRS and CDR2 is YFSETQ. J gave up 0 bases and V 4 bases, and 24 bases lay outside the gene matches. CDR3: CASSRPIGVPGQGIAANYGYTF. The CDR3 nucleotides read TGCGCCAGCAGCCGACCAATCGGGGTCCCGGGACAGGGGATAGCAGCTAACTATGGCTACACCTTC.

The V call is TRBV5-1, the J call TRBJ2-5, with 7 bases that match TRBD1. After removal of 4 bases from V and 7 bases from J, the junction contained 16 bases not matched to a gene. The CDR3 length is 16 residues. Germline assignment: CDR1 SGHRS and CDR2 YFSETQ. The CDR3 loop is CASSGSGTVPAGTQYF. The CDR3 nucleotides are TGCGCCAGCAGCGGATCCGGGACAGTGCCGGCGGGGACCCAGTACTTC.

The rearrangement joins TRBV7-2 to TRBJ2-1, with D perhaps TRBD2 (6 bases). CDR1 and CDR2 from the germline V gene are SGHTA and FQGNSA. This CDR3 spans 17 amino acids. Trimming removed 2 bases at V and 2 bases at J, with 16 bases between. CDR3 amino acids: CASSLNPGGATYNEQFF. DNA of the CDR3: TGTGCCAGCAGCTTAAATCCGGGCGGGGCGACCTACAATGAGCAGTTCTTC.

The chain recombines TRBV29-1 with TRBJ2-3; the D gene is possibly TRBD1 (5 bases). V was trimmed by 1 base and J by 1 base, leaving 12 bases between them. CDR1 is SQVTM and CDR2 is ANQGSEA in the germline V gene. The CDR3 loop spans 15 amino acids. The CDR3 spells CSVEGNRRRTDTQYF. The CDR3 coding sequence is TGCAGCGTTGAAGGAAACAGGCGCCGCACAGATACGCAGTATTTT.

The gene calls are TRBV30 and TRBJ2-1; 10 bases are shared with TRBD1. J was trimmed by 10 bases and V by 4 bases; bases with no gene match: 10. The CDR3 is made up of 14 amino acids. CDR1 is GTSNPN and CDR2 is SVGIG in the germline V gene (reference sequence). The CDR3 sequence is CAWNLDRGIGEQFF. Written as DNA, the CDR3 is TGTGCCTGGAATTTGGACAGGGGGATCGGCGAGCAGTTCTTC.

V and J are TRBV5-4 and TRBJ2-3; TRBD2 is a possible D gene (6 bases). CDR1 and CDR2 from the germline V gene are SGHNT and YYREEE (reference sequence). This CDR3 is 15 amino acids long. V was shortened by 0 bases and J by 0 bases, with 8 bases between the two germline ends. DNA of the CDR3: TGTGCCAGCAGCTTGGGGGGGACTAGCACAGATACGCAGTATTTT. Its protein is CASSLGGTSTDTQYF.

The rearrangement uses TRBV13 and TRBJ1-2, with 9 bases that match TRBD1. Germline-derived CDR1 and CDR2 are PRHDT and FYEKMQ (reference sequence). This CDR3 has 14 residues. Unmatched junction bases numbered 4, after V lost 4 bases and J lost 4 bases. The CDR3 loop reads CASSSGQGLYGYTF. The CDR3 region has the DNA TGTGCCAGCAGCTCCGGACAGGGGCTCTATGGCTACACCTTC.

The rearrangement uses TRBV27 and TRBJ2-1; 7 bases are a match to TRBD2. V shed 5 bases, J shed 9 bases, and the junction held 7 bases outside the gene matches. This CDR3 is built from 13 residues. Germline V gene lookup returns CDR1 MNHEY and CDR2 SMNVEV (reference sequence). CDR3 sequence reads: CASSRAGLGEQFF. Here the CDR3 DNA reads TGTGCCAGCAGTAGAGCCGGACTAGGTGAGCAGTTCTTC.

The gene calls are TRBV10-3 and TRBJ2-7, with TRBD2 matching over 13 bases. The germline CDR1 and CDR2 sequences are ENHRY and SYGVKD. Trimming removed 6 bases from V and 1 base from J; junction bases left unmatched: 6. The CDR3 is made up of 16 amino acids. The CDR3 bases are TGTGCCATCAGCACCGGGACTAGCGGGAATTCCTACGAGCAGTACTTC. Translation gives CAISTGTSGNSYEQYF.

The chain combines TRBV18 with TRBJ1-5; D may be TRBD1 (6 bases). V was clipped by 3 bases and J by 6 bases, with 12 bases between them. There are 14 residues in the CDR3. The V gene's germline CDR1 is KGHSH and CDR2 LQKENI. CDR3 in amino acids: CASSPGGQGQPQHF. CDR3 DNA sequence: TGTGCCAGCTCACCTGGGGGCCAGGGTCAGCCCCAGCATTTT.

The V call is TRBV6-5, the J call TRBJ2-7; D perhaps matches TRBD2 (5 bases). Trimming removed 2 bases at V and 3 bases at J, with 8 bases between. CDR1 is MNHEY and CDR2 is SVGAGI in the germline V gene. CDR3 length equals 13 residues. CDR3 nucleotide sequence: TGTGCCAGCAGTTACCCGGCGGGCTACGAGCAGTACTTC. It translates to CASSYPAGYEQYF.

The CDR3 sequence: CASSWADRAYGYTF. CDR3 in DNA: TGCGCCAGCAGCTGGGCCGACAGAGCCTATGGCTACACCTTC. The gene calls are TRBV5-1 and TRBJ1-2, with D possibly being TRBD1 (5 bases). CDR1 is SGHRS, CDR2 YFSETQ, per germline. V lost 3 bases and J lost 4, with 13 bases in between. The CDR3 consists of 14 residues.

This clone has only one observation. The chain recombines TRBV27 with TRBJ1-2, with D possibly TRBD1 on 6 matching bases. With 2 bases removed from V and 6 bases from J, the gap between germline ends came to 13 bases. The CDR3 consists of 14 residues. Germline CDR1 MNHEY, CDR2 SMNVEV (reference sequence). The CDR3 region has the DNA TGTGCCAGCAGTTTAGAGGGGGGAGGGAATGGCTACACCTTC. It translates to CASSLEGGGNGYTF.

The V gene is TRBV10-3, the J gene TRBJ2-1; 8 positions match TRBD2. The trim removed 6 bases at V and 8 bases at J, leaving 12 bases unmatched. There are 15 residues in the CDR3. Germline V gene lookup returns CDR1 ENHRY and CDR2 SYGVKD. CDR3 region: CAIRSTGLVRDEQFF. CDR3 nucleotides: TGTGCCATCAGATCGACGGGACTAGTCAGGGATGAGCAGTTCTTC.